The 18 T cell receptor beta chains below were found in one sample sequenced in a study of shared clonotypes between healthy human individuals. Using immunoSEQ multiplex PCR, the repertoire was profiled, and TCRdb retains in-frame clones only, with some absent. In the table there are around 1.9 million clones, about 93% of which are singletons. CD8 cells classed as naive were CD45RO-negative and positively selected for CCR7, excluding terminally differentiated effector memory CD45RA+ cells. The sequencing sample was made of naive CD8+ T cells from PBMCs. These receptors came from a man younger than 35 in good health. Some clones in this sample may be carry-over from other donors' samples.

As concerns this clone: Additional DNA sequences in this sample encode the identical CDR3. The CDR3 spells CASSLTGGGEQYF. The CDR3 DNA follows: TGTGCCAGCAGTTTGACAGGGGGCGGCGAGCAGTACTTC. The chain links TRBV28 to TRBJ2-7, with 10 bases that match TRBD1. The CDR3 has 13 amino acids. Trimming removed 3 bases from V and 6 bases from J; junction bases left unmatched: 2. Germline V gene lookup returns CDR1 MDHEN and CDR2 SYDVKM.

The rearrangement links TRBV7-2 to TRBJ2-1, with TRBD2 matching over 7 bases. This CDR3 region has 13 residues. Trimming cost V 3 bases and J 7 bases; bases outside gene matches: 3. Germline assignment: CDR1 SGHTA and CDR2 FQGNSA. The CDR3 DNA reads as TGTGCCAGCAGCTTGGGAGGGTTTAATGAGCAGTTCTTC. Translated: CASSLGGFNEQFF.

The chain carries TRBV25-1 and TRBJ2-1, with 13 bases fitting TRBD2. Per the germline V gene, CDR1 is MGHDK and CDR2 is SYGVNS. The trim removed 2 bases at V and 8 bases at J, leaving 6 bases unmatched. The CDR3 consists of 16 residues. CDR3 loop: CASSERTSGSIDEQFF. Written as DNA, the CDR3 is TGTGCCAGCAGTGAAAGGACTAGCGGGAGCATAGATGAGCAGTTCTTC.

The V gene is TRBV27, the J gene TRBJ1-2; 10 bases are shared with TRBD1. V was clipped by 11 bases and J by 4 bases; unmatched bases: 7. Germline-derived CDR1 and CDR2 are MNHEY and SMNVEV (reference sequence). The CDR3 is made up of 13 amino acids. Here the CDR3 DNA reads TGTGCCTTCCCGGACAGGGGGGCCTATGGCTACACCTTC. Protein product: CAFPDRGAYGYTF.

This chain's CDR3 is CASSYRGTPRQGGQPQHF. CDR3 DNA sequence: TGTGCCAGCAGCTATAGGGGCACCCCGAGACAGGGAGGCCAGCCCCAGCATTTT. The chain links TRBV27 to TRBJ1-5, with 7 bases fitting TRBD1. The germline gives CDR1 MNHEY, CDR2 SMNVEV (reference sequence). The CDR3 has 18 amino acids. The V segment lost 6 bases and the J segment 7 bases; nucleotides outside the gene matches: 21.

The V gene is TRBV15, the J gene TRBJ2-7; TRBD1 aligns across 7 bases. CDR1 is LNHNV and CDR2 is YYDKDF in the germline V gene (reference sequence). There are 12 residues in the CDR3. The V gene end was trimmed by 6 bases and the J gene end by 3 bases; junction bases not matched to a gene: 2. The CDR3 DNA reads TGTGCCACCAGGGACAGGAACTACGAGCAGTACTTC. Translated: CATRDRNYEQYF.

This clone is a singleton in its sample. This chain uses TRBV27 with TRBJ2-1; TRBD2 matches at 9 bases. The CDR3 extends over 15 amino acids. V lost 2 bases and J lost 9; bases outside the gene matches: 8. The germline V gene has CDR1 MNHEY and CDR2 SMNVEV (reference sequence). CDR3 nucleotide sequence: TGTGCCAGCAGTTTACTAGCGGGGTTGGAGGGTGAGCAGTTCTTC. Translation: CASSLLAGLEGEQFF.

The chain couples TRBV6-6 to TRBJ2-7; 10 nucleotides match TRBD2. The length of the CDR3 is 15 residues. Germline values: CDR1 MNHNY, CDR2 SVGAGI (reference sequence). Trimming at V came to 2 bases and at J to 2 bases, leaving 3 bases not matched to a gene. Here the CDR3 DNA reads TGTGCCAGCAGTTACGGGACTAGCGACACCTACGAGCAGTACTTC. It specifies CASSYGTSDTYEQYF.

The V call is TRBV27, the J call TRBJ1-2; D is undetermined. V dropped 3 bases and J dropped 6 bases, with 20 bases sitting between them. The CDR3 loop spans 16 amino acids. The germline V gene encodes CDR1 MNHEY and CDR2 SMNVEV (reference sequence). For the CDR3, the DNA is TGTGCCAGCAGTTTCCTTCAGACCCGGGTGGTGGATGGCTACACCTTC. Protein product: CASSFLQTRVVDGYTF.

The rearrangement uses TRBV20-1 and TRBJ2-7; D gene uncertain. The CDR3 is made up of 11 amino acids. Germline V gene sequence: CDR1 DFQATT, CDR2 SNEGSKA (reference sequence). V was pared by 6 bases and J by 4 bases, with 10 bases between. This CDR3 reads CSAIAGYEQYF. CDR3 DNA sequence: TGCAGTGCAATCGCAGGATACGAGCAGTACTTC.

This clone was counted a single time. The rearrangement uses TRBV30 and TRBJ2-5; 9 bases match TRBD2. The J call is in doubt because the DNA end fits TRBJ2-7 better. The CDR3 has 16 residues. CDR1 is GTSNPN and CDR2 is SVGIG in the germline V gene (reference sequence). This CDR3 is CAWSVAGGPGSYEQYF. The CDR3 region has the DNA TGTGCCTGGAGTGTCGCGGGAGGGCCGGGTTCCTACGAGCAGTACTTC.

This rearrangement joins TRBV6-5 to TRBJ1-1; possibly TRBD1 for D (6 bases). CDR3 length equals 15 residues. Per germline, CDR1 MNHEY and CDR2 SVGAGI. V lost 0 bases and J 4 bases, leaving 12 bases between the germline ends. The CDR3 region is CASSYSITGSTEAFF. In DNA, the CDR3 is TGTGCCAGCAGTTACTCGATTACAGGGTCCACTGAAGCTTTCTTT.

The gene calls are TRBV4-3 and TRBJ1-5; D remains unclear. This CDR3 is 15 amino acids long. CDR1 is LGHNA and CDR2 is YSLEER in the germline V gene. V lost 1 base to trimming and J lost 4 bases, with 11 bases between them. The CDR3 nucleotides are TGCGCCAGCAGCCAAGTGATGGACGGTAATCAGCCCCAGCATTTT. Its protein is CASSQVMDGNQPQHF.

Details on this clone: At the DNA level, this CDR3 is encoded by other sequences in the same sample as well. The chain has TRBV11-2 and TRBJ2-7; 9 nucleotides align to TRBD1. CDR3 length equals 14 residues. CDR1 is SGHAT and CDR2 is FQNNGV in the germline V gene. The trim removed 3 bases at V and 4 bases at J, leaving 4 bases unmatched. CDR3 sequence reads: CASSFGTGLYEQYF. Written as DNA, the CDR3 is TGTGCCAGCAGCTTTGGGACAGGGTTGTACGAGCAGTACTTC.

This rearrangement joins TRBV11-2 to TRBJ2-7, with D possibly called TRBD1 or TRBD2 (5 bases each). Trimming shortened V by 5 bases and J by 6 bases, and 17 bases separated the two germline ends. The CDR3 consists of 14 residues. CDR1 and CDR2 (germline): SGHAT, FQNNGV. CDR3 DNA: TGTGCCAGCAGCCCCCGTGGGGGTAACTTCGAGCAGTACTTC. This encodes CASSPRGGNFEQYF.

The chain joins TRBV6-1 to TRBJ1-1; no definite D call. V lost 3 bases and J 0 bases, leaving 14 bases between the germline ends. Looked up from germline, CDR1 is MNHNS and CDR2 is SASEGT. The CDR3 covers 16 residues. CDR3 sequence: CASSDHFGPMNTEAFF. The CDR3 DNA follows: TGTGCCAGCAGTGACCACTTTGGTCCGATGAACACTGAAGCTTTCTTT.

The chain recombines TRBV9 with TRBJ2-1; 11 positions match TRBD2. Trimming removed 2 bases from V and 1 base from J; junction bases left unmatched: 5. The CDR3 is made up of 17 amino acids. CDR1 and CDR2 from the germline V gene are SGDLS and YYNGEE. The CDR3 protein is CASSVDRTSGSYNEQFF. CDR3 in DNA: TGTGCCAGCAGCGTTGACAGGACTAGCGGGTCCTACAATGAGCAGTTCTTC.

V gene TRBV30 combines with J gene TRBJ1-1, with D possibly matching TRBD1 (5 bases). This CDR3 is built from 14 residues. Per germline, CDR1 GTSNPN and CDR2 SVGIG (reference sequence). Trimming pared 0 bases from V and 5 bases from J, leaving 13 bases between. The CDR3 region is CAWSVLEGITEAFF. The CDR3, as DNA: TGTGCCTGGAGTGTTTTGGAGGGGATTACTGAAGCTTTCTTT. Combining the CDR3 with reference TRBV30 and TRBJ1-1 gives the whole variable domain SQTIHQWPATLVQPVGSPLSLECTVEGTSNPNLYWYRQAAGRGLQLLFYSVGIGQISSEVPQNLSASRPQDRQFILSSKKLLLSDSGFYLCAWSVLEGITEAFFGQGTRLTVV.